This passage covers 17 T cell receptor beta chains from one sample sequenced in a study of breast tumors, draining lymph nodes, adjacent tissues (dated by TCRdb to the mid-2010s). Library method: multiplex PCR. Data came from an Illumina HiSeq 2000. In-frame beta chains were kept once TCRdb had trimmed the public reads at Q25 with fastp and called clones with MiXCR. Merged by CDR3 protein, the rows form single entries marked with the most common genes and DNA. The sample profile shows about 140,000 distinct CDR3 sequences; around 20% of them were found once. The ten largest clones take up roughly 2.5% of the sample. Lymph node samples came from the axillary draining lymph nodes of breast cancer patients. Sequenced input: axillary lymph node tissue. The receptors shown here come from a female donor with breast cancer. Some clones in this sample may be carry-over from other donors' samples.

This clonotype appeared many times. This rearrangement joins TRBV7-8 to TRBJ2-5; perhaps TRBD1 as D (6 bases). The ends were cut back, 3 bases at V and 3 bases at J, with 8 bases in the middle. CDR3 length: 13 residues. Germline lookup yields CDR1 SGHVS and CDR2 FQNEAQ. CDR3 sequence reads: CASSFNREETQYF. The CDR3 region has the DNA TGTGCCAGCAGCTTTAACAGGGAAGAGACCCAGTACTTC.

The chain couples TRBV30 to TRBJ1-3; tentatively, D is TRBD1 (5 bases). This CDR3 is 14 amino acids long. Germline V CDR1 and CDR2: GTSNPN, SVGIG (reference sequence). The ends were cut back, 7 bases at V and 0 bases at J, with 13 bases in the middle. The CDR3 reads CASFTGISGNTIYF. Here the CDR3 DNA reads TGTGCCTCCTTCACAGGAATCTCTGGAAACACCATATATTTT.

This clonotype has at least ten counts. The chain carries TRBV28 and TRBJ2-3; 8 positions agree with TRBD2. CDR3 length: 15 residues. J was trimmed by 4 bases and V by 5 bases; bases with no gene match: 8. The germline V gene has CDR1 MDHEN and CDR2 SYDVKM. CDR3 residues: CASSPQREPPDTQYF. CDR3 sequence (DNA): TGTGCCAGCAGTCCTCAGCGGGAGCCGCCAGATACGCAGTATTTT.

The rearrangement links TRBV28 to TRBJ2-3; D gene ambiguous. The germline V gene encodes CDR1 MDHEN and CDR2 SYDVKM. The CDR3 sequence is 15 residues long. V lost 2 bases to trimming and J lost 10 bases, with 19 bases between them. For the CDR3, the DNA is TGTGCCAGCAGTTTAAGGCAGGATCTCGAACCCCCGCAGTATTTT. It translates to CASSLRQDLEPPQYF.

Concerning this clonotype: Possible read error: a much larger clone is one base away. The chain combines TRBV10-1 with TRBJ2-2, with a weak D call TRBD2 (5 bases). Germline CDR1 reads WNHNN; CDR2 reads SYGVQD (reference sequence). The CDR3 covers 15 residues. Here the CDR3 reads CASSESAKGTGELLF. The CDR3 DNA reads TGCGCCAGCAGTGAGTCGGCTAAGGGCACCGGGGAGCTGCTTTTT.

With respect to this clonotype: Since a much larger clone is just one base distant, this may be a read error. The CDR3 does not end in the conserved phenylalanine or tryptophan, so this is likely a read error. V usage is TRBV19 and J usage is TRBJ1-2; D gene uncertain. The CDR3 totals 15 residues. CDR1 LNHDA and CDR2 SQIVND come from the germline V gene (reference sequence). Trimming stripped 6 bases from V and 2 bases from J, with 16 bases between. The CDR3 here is CASSPPGRSNYGYTI. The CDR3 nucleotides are TGTGCCAGTAGCCCACCAGGCAGGTCGAACTATGGCTACACCATC.

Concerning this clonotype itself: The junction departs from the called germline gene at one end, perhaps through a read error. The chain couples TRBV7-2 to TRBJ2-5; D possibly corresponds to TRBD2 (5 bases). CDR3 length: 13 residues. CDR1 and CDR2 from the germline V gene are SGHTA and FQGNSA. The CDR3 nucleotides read TGTGCCAGCAGCCTAGCCGTACAAGAGACCCAGTACTTC. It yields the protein CASSLAVQETQYF.

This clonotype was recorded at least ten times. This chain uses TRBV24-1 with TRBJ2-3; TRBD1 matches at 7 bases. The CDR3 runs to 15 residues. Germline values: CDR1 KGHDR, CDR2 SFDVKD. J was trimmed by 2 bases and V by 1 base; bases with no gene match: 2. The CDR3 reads CATSDFGTATDTQYF. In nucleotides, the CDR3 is TGTGCCACCAGTGATTTTGGGACAGCCACAGATACGCAGTATTTT.

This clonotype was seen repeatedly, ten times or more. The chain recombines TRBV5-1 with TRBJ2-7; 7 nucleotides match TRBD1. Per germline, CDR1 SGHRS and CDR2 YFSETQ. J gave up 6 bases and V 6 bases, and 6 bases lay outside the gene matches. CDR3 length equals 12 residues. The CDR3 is CASTFTGAEQYF. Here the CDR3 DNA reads TGCGCCAGCACCTTCACAGGGGCCGAGCAGTACTTC.

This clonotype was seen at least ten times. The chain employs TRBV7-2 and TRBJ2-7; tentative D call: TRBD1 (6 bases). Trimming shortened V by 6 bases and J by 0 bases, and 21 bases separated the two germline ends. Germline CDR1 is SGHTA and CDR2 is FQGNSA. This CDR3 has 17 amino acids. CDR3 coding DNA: TGTGCCAGCAGTCAAGAGGGGGTCCGGGACACCTCCTACGAGCAGTACTTC. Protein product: CASSQEGVRDTSYEQYF.

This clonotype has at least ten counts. The chain's CDR3 is CAWSEKHNLGQYF. The CDR3 DNA reads TGTGCCTGGAGTGAAAAGCATAACCTGGGGCAGTACTTC. The chain couples TRBV30 to TRBJ2-7, with D unclear. The CDR3 is made up of 13 amino acids. The ends were cut back, 1 base at V and 9 bases at J, with 16 bases in the middle. Germline V gene sequence: CDR1 GTSNPN, CDR2 SVGIG (reference sequence). The complete variable domain, with remaining parts taken from reference TRBV30 and TRBJ2-7, reads SQTIHQWPATLVQPVGSPLSLECTVEGTSNPNLYWYRQAAGRGLQLLFYSVGIGQISSEVPQNLSASRPQDRQFILSSKKLLLSDSGFYLCAWSEKHNLGQYFGPGTRLTVT.

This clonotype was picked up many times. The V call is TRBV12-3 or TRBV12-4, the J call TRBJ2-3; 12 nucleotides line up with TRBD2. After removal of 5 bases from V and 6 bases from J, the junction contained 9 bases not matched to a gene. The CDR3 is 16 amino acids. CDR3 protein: CASSGLAGGRWDTQYF. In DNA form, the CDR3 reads TGTGCCAGCAGTGGCCTAGCGGGAGGGCGGTGGGATACGCAGTATTTT.

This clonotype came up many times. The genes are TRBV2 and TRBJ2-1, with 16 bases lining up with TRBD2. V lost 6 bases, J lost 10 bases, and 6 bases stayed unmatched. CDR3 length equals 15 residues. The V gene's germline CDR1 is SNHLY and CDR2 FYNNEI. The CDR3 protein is CASREGLAGGGEQFF. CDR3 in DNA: TGTGCCAGCAGAGAGGGACTAGCGGGAGGGGGCGAGCAGTTCTTC. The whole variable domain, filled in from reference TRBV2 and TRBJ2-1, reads EPEVTQTPSHQVTQMGQEVILRCVPISNHLYFYWYRQILGQKVEFLVSFYNNEISEKSEIFDDQFSVERPDGSNFTLKIRSTKLEDSAMYFCASREGLAGGGEQFFGPGTRLTVL.

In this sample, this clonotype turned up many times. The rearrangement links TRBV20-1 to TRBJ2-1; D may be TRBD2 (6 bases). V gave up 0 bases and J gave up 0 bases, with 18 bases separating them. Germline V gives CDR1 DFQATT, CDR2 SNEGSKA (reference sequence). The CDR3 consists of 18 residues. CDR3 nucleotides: TGCAGTGCTAGAGACATACTAGCAGCTGAAAGCTCCTACAATGAGCAGTTCTTC. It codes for CSARDILAAESSYNEQFF.

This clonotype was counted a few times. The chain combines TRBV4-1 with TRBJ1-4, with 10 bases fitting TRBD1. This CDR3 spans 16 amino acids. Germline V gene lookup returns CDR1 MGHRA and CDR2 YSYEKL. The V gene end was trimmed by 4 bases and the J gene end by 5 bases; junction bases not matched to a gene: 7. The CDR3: CASSPAAGQGNEKLFF. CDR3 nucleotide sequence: TGCGCCAGCAGCCCCGCCGCGGGACAGGGGAATGAAAAACTGTTTTTT.

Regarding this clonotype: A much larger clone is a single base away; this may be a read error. The CDR3 DNA follows: TGTGCCACCAGCAGAGGAGGGTCACCCGGGGAGCTGTCTTTT. It codes for CATSRGGSPGELSF. The chain uses TRBV15 and TRBJ2-2; the D gene is possibly TRBD2 (5 bases). CDR1 is LNHNV and CDR2 is YYDKDF in the germline V gene (reference sequence). The CDR3 consists of 14 residues.

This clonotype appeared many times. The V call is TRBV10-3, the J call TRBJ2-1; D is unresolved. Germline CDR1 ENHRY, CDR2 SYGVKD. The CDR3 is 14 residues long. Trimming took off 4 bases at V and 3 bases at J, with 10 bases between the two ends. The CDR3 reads CAISAPENYNEQFF. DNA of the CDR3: TGTGCCATCAGTGCACCGGAAAACTACAATGAGCAGTTCTTC.